This TCR beta chain was found in a study of glioma-infiltrating T cells after dendritic cell vaccination. Turning to the study itself: Patients had newly diagnosed or recurrent glioblastoma and received dendritic cell vaccines.

This CDR3 spans 13 amino acids. Trimming took off 8 bases at V and 3 bases at J, with 13 bases between the two ends. The germline gives CDR1 MDHEN, CDR2 SYDVKM. Time point specified: after dendritic cell vaccination, including at tumor progression/relapse. Isocitrate dehydrogenase mutation was absent in all glioblastoma patients. PBMC sampling occurred before vaccination, two weeks after the third dose, and at progression. The primer mix had 60 V beta and 13 J beta primers. Profiled with immunoSEQ multiplex PCR; TCRdb holds only in-frame clones, not every one. The data show more than 95,000 clones, roughly 80% seen once.

J is TRBJ1-1 and V is TRBV28; a possible D gene is TRBD1 (6 bases). This specimen was blood, taken after dendritic cell vaccination. The receptor was isolated from a human donor with glioblastoma. The CDR3 here is CASCSGADTEAFF. The CDR3 coding sequence is TGTGCCAGCTGTTCAGGGGCTGACACTGAAGCTTTCTTT.